This TCR beta chain was obtained from a study of blood T cell repertoires in COVID-19. This table comes from immunoSEQ multiplex PCR, and its TCRdb copy is limited to in-frame clones, with some not included. The table has 200,000 to 250,000 clones, approximately 90% seen once. The age range of participants was 18 to 89 years, with residence in under 25 US areas. Participant-given clinical history determined each cohort assignment. Recovered Cohort 3 donors showed two negative PCRs, clearance, or symptom resolution. The germline V gene encodes CDR1 SGHTA and CDR2 FQGTGA. The CDR3 extends over 16 amino acids. V trimming: 5 bases; J trimming: 2 bases; junction bases outside the gene matches: 3.

The sequenced material came from PBMCs or T cells enriched from blood (not recorded which). This sequence originates from a woman in her twenties or thirties who had recovered from COVID-19. The rearrangement uses TRBV7-3 and TRBJ2-6, with TRBD1 matching over 10 bases. DNA of the CDR3: TGTGCCAGCAGCCCGACAGGGGGCGCTGGGGCCAACGTCCTGACTTTC. Translating gives CASSPTGGAGANVLTF.